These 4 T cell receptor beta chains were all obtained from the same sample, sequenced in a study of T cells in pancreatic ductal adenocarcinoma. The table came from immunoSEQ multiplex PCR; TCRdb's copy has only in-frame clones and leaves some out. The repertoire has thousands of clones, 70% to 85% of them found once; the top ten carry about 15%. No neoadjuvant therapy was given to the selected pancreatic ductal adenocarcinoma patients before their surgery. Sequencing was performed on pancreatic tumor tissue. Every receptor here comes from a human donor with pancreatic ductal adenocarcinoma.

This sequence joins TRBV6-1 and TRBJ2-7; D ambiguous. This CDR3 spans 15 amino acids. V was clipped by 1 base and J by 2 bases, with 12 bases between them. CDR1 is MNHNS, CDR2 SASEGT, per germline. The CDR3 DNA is TGTGCCAGCAGTGAAGAGGGCAGTGCTGCCTACGAGCAGTACTTC. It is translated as CASSEEGSAAYEQYF.

CDR3 amino acids: CASSPERDRGQTQYF. The DNA of the CDR3 is TGCGCCAGCAGCCCCGAGAGGGACAGGGGACAGACCCAGTACTTC. The gene calls are TRBV4-3 and TRBJ2-5; 10 positions match TRBD1. Losses at the gene ends were 4 bases for V and 6 bases for J; bases not matched to a gene: 8. The CDR3 has 15 amino acids. Germline values: CDR1 LGHNA, CDR2 YSLEER.

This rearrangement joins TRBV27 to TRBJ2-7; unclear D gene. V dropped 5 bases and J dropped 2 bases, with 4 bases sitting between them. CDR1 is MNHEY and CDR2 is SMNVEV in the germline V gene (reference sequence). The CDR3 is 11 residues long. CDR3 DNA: TGTGCCAGCAGTACAGCCTACGAGCAGTACTTC. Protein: CASSTAYEQYF.

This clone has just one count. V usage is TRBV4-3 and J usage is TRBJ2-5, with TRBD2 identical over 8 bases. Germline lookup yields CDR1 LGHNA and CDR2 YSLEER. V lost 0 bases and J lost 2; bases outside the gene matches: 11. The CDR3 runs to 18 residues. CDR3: CASSQDARGASKQETQYF. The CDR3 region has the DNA TGCGCCAGCAGCCAAGATGCGCGGGGGGCCTCCAAACAAGAGACCCAGTACTTC.